This T cell receptor (beta chain) was identified during a study of spatial heterogeneity in lung cancer (dated 2019 in TCRdb). Context from the whole study: More beta-chain than alpha-chain transcripts were consistently detected, likely reflecting higher beta-chain transcript abundance. In tumor regions, TCR transcript counts showed a strong correlation with a T cell transcriptional module score from matched bulk RNA-seq. In the raw uncorrected reads, each unique combination of TCR and UMI appeared more than ten times on average. In non-small cell lung cancer, the study made a quantitative comparison of TCR alpha and beta repertoires among multiple tumor regions, matched nontumor lung and blood. TCR repertoire features were related to nonsynonymous mutation counts determined by whole-exome sequencing of tumor tissue. Both alpha and beta chains were TCR-sequenced in 200 or so tumor regions, under 85 matched nontumor lung samples and around 54 PBMC samples obtained at surgery. Paper-wide results and their limitations: Additional single-cell paired TCR alpha and beta sequencing was considered necessary to confirm, at a functional level, the hypothesis that regional TCRs recognize regional mutations. The tumor nonsynonymous mutation count correlated with the number of expanded alpha and beta TCRs within the tumor. TCR-seq coverage of tumor T cells was estimated to be only 6% to 7.5% for alpha chains and more than 11% for beta chains. Counts of ubiquitous and regional expanded TCRs were found to correlate with counts of ubiquitous and regional nonsynonymous mutations, respectively.

This clonotype was seen ten or more times. Its antigen target is currently unknown. No per-base quality is available; no much larger clone lies one base away. The library came from 5' RACE. The instrument was a NextSeq 500. The TCR library protocol attached a unique molecular identifier to each TCR cDNA molecule to allow correction of PCR and sequencing errors. The study's processing was this. Decombinator tools were used for TCR identification, UMI-based error correction and CDR3 extraction. Expanded TCRs were defined as those above a frequency of 2 per 1,000, corresponding to the top 1% of the tumor frequency distribution. Expanded tumor TCRs were classed as regional if statistically deemed absent (corrected P<0.05) from at least one tumor region, otherwise ubiquitous. Rényi diversity was computed with the R vegan package after subsampling each repertoire 100 times to 5,000 TCRs. CDR3 similarity networks were built from amino acid triplet string-kernel similarity, connecting CDR3s with pairwise similarity above 0.82. TCRdb handled the public reads itself, with Q25 trimming in fastp and clone calling in MiXCR, and kept productive beta chains. Here each entry gathers all rows of one CDR3 protein and keeps the most common genes and DNA. Here the V and J calls rest on TCRdb's processing, not on the authors' analysis. The sample table holds 15,000 to 20,000 distinct CDR3 sequences, of which roughly 6.5% were seen once. The ten biggest clones cover roughly 3.7% of the sample.

Reading the germline V gene gives CDR1 LGHNA and CDR2 YNFKEQ. The CDR3 contains 17 residues, cysteine and phenylalanine counted. Of the read, only the CDR3 DNA is kept; its 51 bases are in frame from base 1. V gives up 0 bases and J gives up 6 bases, and the segment between their germline ends measures 18 bases. The sample's time point, from its label and the paper: sample taken at primary tumor resection. Donors were some 70 patients with early-stage, untreated non-small cell lung cancer from the lung TRACERx cohort. TCR sequencing used whole RNA extracted from tumor and nontumor lung tissue, or from cryopreserved PBMC samples, without cell sorting. Only patients with enough RNA available from two or more tumor regions were chosen for TCR sequencing. Before being selected, tumor and adjacent nontumor lung specimens were reviewed by a lung pathologist.

The receptor was isolated from a female donor with early-stage non-small cell lung cancer. This sample comprised lung tumor tissue, obtained at surgery. The rearranged segments are TRBV4-2 and TRBJ1-5; the D gene is possibly TRBD1, with 6 bases matching. This receptor carries the CDR3 CASSQDEEGGIRQPQHF. At the DNA level, the sequence is TGTGCCAGCAGCCAAGACGAGGAAGGGGGAATTCGTCAGCCCCAGCATTTT.